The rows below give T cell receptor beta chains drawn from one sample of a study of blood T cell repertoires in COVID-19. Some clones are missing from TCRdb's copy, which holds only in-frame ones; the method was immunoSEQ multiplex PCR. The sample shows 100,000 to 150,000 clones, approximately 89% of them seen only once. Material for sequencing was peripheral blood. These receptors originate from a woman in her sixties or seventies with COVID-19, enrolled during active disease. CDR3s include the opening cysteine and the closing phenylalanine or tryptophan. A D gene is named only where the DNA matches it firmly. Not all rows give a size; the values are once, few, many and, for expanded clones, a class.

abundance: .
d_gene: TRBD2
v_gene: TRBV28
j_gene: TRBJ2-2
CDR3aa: CASSTLAGAGTGELFF
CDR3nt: TGTGCCAGCAGTACGTTAGCGGGGGCCGGCACCGGGGAGCTGTTTTTT

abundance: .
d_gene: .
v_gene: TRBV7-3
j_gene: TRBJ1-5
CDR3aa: CASSLGPFRPQHF
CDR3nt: TGTGCCAGCAGCTTGGGGCCATTCCGGCCCCAGCATTTT

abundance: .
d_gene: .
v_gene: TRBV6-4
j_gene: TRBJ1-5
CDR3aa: CASSLRGEGNQPQHF
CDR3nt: TGTGCCAGCAGTCTTCGGGGGGAGGGCAATCAGCCCCAGCATTTT

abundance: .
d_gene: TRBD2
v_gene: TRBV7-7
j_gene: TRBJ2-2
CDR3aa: CASSLGERGFTGELFF
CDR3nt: TGTGCCAGCAGCTTAGGGGAGCGGGGGTTCACCGGGGAGCTGTTTTTT

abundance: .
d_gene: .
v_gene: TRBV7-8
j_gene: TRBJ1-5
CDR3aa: CASSLAVRGLPNQPQHF
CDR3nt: TGTGCCAGCAGCTTAGCGGTCAGAGGGCTACCCAATCAGCCCCAGCATTTT

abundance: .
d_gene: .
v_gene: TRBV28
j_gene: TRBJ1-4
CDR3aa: CASSPRTARREKLFF
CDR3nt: TGTGCCAGCAGTCCTCGGACAGCTCGGAGGGAAAAACTGTTTTTT

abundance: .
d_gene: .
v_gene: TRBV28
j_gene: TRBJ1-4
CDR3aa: CASIFGDRRNEKLFF
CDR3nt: TGTGCCAGCATTTTCGGAGACCGACGTAATGAAAAACTGTTTTTT

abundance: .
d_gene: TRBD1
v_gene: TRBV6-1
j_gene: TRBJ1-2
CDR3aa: CASSEVRGRSGYTF
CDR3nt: TGTGCCAGCAGTGAGGTCAGGGGGCGTAGTGGCTACACCTTC

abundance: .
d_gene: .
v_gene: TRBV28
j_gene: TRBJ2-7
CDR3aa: CASSSGTPKYEQYF
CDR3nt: TGTGCCAGCAGTTCCGGGACTCCAAAGTACGAGCAGTACTTC

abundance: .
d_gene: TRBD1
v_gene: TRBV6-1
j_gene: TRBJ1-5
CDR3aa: CASSETLAGTDNQPQHF
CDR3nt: TGTGCCAGCAGTGAAACATTAGCCGGGACAGATAATCAGCCCCAGCATTTT

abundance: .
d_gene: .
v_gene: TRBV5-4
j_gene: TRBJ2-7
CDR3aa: CASSSSTRYEQYF
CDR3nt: TGTGCCAGCAGCTCATCGACTCGCTACGAGCAGTACTTC

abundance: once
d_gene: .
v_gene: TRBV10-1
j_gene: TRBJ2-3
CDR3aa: CASSLGTDTQYF
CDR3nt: TGCGCCAGCAGTCTTGGCACAGATACGCAGTATTTT

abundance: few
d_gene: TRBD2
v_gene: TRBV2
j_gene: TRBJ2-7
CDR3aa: CASSEPPMALAGSYEQYF
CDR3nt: TGTGCCAGCAGTGAACCACCTATGGCACTAGCGGGGTCCTACGAGCAGTACTTC

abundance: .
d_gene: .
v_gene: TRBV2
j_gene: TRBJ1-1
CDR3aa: CASSELRGWNTEAFF
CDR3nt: TGTGCCAGCAGTGAACTTAGGGGATGGAACACTGAAGCTTTCTTT

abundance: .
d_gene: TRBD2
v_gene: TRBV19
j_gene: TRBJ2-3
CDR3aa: CASSLSRGGTDTQYF
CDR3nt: TGTGCGAGTAGTTTGTCTCGGGGGGGCACAGATACGCAGTATTTT

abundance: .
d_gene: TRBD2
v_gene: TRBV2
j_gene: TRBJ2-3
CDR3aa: CASSVLGLGTIGSTDTQYF
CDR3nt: TGTGCCAGCAGTGTTCTAGGTCTGGGGACTATCGGATCCACAGATACGCAGTATTTT

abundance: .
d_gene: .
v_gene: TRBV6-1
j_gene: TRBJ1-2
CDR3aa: CASSEAGVELRTF
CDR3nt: TGTGCCAGCAGTGAAGCGGGCGTAGAGTTAAGAACCTTC

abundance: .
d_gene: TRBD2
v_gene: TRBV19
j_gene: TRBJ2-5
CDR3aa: CASSIDPSGPKETQYF
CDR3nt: TGTGCCAGTAGTATAGATCCTAGCGGACCGAAAGAGACCCAGTACTTC

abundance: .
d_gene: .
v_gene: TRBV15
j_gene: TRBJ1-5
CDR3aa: CATSTSLGGDQPQHF
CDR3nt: TGTGCCACCAGCACAAGCTTAGGGGGAGATCAGCCCCAGCATTTT

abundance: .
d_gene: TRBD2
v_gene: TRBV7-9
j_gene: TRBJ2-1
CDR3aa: CASTLLGLAGSEQFF
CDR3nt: TGTGCCAGCACCCTACTTGGACTAGCGGGGTCCGAGCAGTTCTTC

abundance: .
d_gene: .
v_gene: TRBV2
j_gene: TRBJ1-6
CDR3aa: CASSEALPGANSYNSPLHF
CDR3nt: TGTGCCAGCAGTGAAGCGCTGCCAGGGGCCAACTCCTATAATTCACCCCTCCACTTT

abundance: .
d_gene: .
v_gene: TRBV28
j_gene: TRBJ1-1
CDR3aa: CASSQSGNTEAFF
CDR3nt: TGTGCCAGCAGTCAATCGGGGAACACTGAAGCTTTCTTT

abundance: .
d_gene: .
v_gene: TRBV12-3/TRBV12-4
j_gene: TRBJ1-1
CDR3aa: CASSFTSSTEAFF
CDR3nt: TGTGCCAGCAGTTTTACTTCTAGCACTGAAGCTTTCTTT

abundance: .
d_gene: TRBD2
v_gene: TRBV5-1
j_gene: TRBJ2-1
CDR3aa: CASSLKVAGLNEQFF
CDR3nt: TGCGCCAGCAGCTTGAAGGTAGCGGGGTTGAATGAGCAGTTCTTC

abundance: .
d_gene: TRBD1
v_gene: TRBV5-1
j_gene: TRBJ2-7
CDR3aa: CASSSGQGAGEQYF
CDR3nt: TGCGCCAGCAGCTCCGGACAGGGGGCGGGTGAGCAGTACTTC

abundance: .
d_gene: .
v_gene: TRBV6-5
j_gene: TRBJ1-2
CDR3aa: CASSSPTNQKYPVYF
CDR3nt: TGTGCCAGCAGTTCACCGACAAATCAAAAATACCCAGTGTACTTC

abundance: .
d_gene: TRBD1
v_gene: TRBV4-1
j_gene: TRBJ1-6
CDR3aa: CASSSRQGNSPLHF
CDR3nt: TGCGCCAGCAGCTCCCGACAGGGGAATTCACCCCTCCACTTT

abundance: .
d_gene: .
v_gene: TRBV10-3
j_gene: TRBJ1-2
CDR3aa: CAISEIQGPYGYTF
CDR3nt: TGTGCCATCAGTGAGATTCAGGGCCCCTATGGCTACACCTTC

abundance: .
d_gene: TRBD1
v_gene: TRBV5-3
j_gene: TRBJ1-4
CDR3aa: CARSSGTESPGEKLFF
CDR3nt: TGTGCCAGAAGCTCCGGGACAGAAAGCCCTGGCGAAAAACTGTTTTTT

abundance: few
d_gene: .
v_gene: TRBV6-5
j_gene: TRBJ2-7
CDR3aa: CASSYDTSRSYEQYF
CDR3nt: TGTGCCAGCAGTTACGACACGTCCCGCTCCTACGAGCAGTACTTC

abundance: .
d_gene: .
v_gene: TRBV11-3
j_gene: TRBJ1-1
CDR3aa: CASSSGQTGTEAFF
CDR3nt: TGTGCCAGCAGCTCTGGACAGACGGGCACTGAAGCTTTCTTT

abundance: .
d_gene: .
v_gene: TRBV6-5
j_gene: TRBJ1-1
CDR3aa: CASRDRRTDEAFF
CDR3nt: TGTGCCAGCAGAGACCGACGGACAGATGAAGCTTTCTTT

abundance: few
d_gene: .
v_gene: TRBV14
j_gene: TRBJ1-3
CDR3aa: CASSQDRGQLSSGNTIYF
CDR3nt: TGTGCCAGCAGCCAAGATAGGGGCCAGTTGAGCTCTGGAAACACCATATATTTT

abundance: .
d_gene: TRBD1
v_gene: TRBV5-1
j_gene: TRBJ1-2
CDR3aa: CASRSGTGTGGYTF
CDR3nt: TGCGCCAGCAGATCCGGGACAGGGACGGGTGGCTACACCTTC

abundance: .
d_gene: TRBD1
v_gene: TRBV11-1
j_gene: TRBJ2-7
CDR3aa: CASSFSGTGGRYEQYF
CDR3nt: TGTGCCAGCAGCTTCTCCGGGACAGGGGGTCGCTACGAGCAGTACTTC

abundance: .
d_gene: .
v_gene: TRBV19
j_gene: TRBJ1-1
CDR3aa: CASIFHGTFRSWAFF
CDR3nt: TGTGCCAGTATTTTTCACGGTACTTTCAGGTCGTGGGCTTTCTTT

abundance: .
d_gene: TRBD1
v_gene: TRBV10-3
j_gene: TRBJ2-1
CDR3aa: CAISDRDRDYNEQFF
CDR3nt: TGTGCCATCAGTGACCGGGACAGGGACTACAATGAGCAGTTCTTC

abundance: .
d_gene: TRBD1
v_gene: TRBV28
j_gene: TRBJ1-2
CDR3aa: CASSLRQGGGGYTF
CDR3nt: TGTGCCAGCAGTTTACGACAGGGAGGCGGAGGCTACACCTTC

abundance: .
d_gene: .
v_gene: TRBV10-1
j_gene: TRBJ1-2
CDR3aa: CASSSRARYGYTF
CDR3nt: TGCGCCAGCAGTTCCAGGGCTAGATATGGCTACACCTTC

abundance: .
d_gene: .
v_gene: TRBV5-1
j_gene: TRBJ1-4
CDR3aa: CASGKTGETNEKLFF
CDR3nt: TGCGCCAGCGGCAAAACGGGGGAGACTAATGAAAAACTGTTTTTT

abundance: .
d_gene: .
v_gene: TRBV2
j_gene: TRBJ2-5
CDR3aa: CAHTPRQETQYF
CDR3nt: TGTGCCCATACTCCCCGCCAAGAGACCCAGTACTTC